Detailed here is one TCR beta chain. As processed by the authors: Cell counts per sample came from amplifying reference gene primers. Clones were sequenced by immunoSEQ multiplex PCR, and TCRdb holds only the in-frame ones, with some missing. Clone size and V and J calls were adopted from that table, with D and trimming inferred from the DNA. The sample yields some 30,000 clones, 91% seen once. This sample is drawn from a study of blood T cell repertoires in COVID-19. Whole-study context: In each case, the material was cDNA or gDNA derived from T cells, B-cell-depleted T cells, or PBMCs.

Trimming took 4 bases from V and 2 from J, leaving 18 bases between them. Germline V gene data show CDR1 as SGDLS and CDR2 as YYNGEE. There are 16 residues in the CDR3. The chain uses TRBV9 and TRBJ2-5, with D perhaps matching TRBD1 (5 bases). The sequencing input was peripheral blood. This clonotype was sampled from a human donor with active COVID-19. The donor label of this sample is uncertain. The chain's CDR3 is CASSPRPAGQQETQYF. The CDR3 DNA reads TGTGCCAGCAGCCCCCGTCCCGCAGGGCAACAAGAGACCCAGTACTTC.